What follows describes a single T cell receptor (beta chain). The data were taken from a study of response to subunit inactivated influenza vaccine. Via MiXCR, TCRdb re-called the RT-PCR reads, giving one row per CDR3 protein. The data hold about 830,000 distinct CDR3 sequences, with about 18% observed a single time. This receptor was obtained from a man aged 50 or older who received an inactivated influenza vaccine. The sample consisted of PBMCs from blood, taken about 5 days after vaccination.

The CDR3 bases are TGTGCCAGCAGCCGGGGGGGACTAGCGGGACTCAACGGGGAGCTGTTTTTT. Translation: CASSRGGLAGLNGELFF. The rearrangement joins TRBV4-2 to TRBJ2-2; 13 bases fit TRBD2. The CDR3 is 17 amino acids. Germline trimming cut 4 bases from V and 7 bases from J; bases unmatched to any gene: 9. Per the germline V gene, CDR1 is LGHNA and CDR2 is YNFKEQ.